The next 8 T cell receptor beta chains were all read from a single sample in a study of post-analysis software for immune sequencing data. Findings and caveats of the study: Among roughly 5 TRBV segments more frequent in patients than controls were TRBV5-6, TRBV5-1 and TRBV20-1.

Carried by the TCR beta cDNA libraries were unique molecular identifiers. TCRdb passed the PCR reads through MiXCR, listing each CDR3 protein once. Of fewer than 850,000 distinct CDR3 sequences listed, about 32% were seen once; the top ten hold roughly 0.54%. Their antigens remain unidentified. Sequencing input: blood. These receptors were taken from a girl between 5 and 17 years old with multiple sclerosis.

The rearrangement links TRBV6-4 to TRBJ2-1, with TRBD2 as a possible D gene (6 bases). The V gene's germline CDR1 is MRHNA and CDR2 SNTAGT. Deletions cut 0 bases from V and 7 bases from J, with 10 bases between. CDR3 size: 14 residues. The CDR3 here is CASSDSGDSNEQFF. CDR3 nucleotide sequence: TGTGCCAGCAGTGACTCTGGGGACTCAAATGAGCAGTTCTTC.

This chain uses TRBV20-1 with TRBJ2-1, with D possibly TRBD2 on 6 matching bases. In germline, CDR1 is DFQATT, CDR2 SNEGSKA (reference sequence). The CDR3 consists of 12 residues. Trimming shortened V by 0 bases and J by 6 bases, and 6 bases separated the two germline ends. CDR3 sequence reads: CSAREEGNEQFF. The CDR3 DNA is TGCAGTGCTAGAGAGGAGGGCAATGAGCAGTTCTTC.

V is TRBV6-5 and J is TRBJ1-1; tentatively, D is TRBD1 (6 bases). In germline, CDR1 is MNHEY, CDR2 SVGAGI. The length of the CDR3 is 14 residues. Trimming took 0 bases from V and 4 from J, leaving 9 bases between them. CDR3 residues: CASSYSKGGTEAFF. In DNA, the CDR3 is TGTGCCAGCAGTTACTCGAAGGGGGGCACTGAAGCTTTCTTT.

This clonotype appeared many times. This chain joins TRBV27 and TRBJ2-1; D perhaps matches TRBD2 (5 bases). The CDR3 sequence is 11 residues long. V dropped 5 bases and J dropped 6 bases, with 5 bases sitting between them. Germline V gene data show CDR1 as MNHEY and CDR2 as SMNVEV (reference sequence). CDR3 in amino acids: CASSEGNEQFF. CDR3 DNA sequence: TGTGCCAGCAGTGAGGGCAATGAGCAGTTCTTC.

The chain recombines TRBV7-9 with TRBJ2-7; 9 bases are a match to TRBD2. The ends lost 7 bases at V and 1 base at J; junction bases unmatched: 8. The CDR3 spans 15 residues. The germline V gene encodes CDR1 SEHNR and CDR2 FQNEAQ (reference sequence). The CDR3 here is CASTLLAGRSYEQYF. Here the CDR3 DNA reads TGTGCCAGCACCCTTCTAGCGGGGAGGTCCTACGAGCAGTACTTC. Together with reference TRBV7-9 and TRBJ2-7, the CDR3 gives the full variable domain: DTGVSQNPRHKITKRGQNVTFRCDPISEHNRLYWYRQTLGQGPEFLTYFQNEAQLEKSRLLSDRFSAERPKGSFSTLEIQRTEQGDSAMYLCASTLLAGRSYEQYFGPGTRLTVT.

The table lists this clonotype with a few counts. The V and J genes are TRBV29-1 and TRBJ1-2; 8 positions match TRBD1. Trimming removed 7 bases from V and 4 bases from J; junction bases left unmatched: 5. This CDR3 spans 12 amino acids. Per the germline V gene, CDR1 is SQVTM and CDR2 is ANQGSEA. The CDR3 DNA sequence: TGCAGCGCTCGGGACAGGAGCTATGGCTACACCTTC. Encoded protein: CSARDRSYGYTF. Together with reference TRBV29-1 and TRBJ1-2, the CDR3 gives the full variable domain: SAVISQKPSRDICQRGTSLTIQCQVDSQVTMMFWYRQQPGQSLTLIATANQGSEATYESGFVIDKFPISRPNLTFSTLTVSNMSPEDSSIYLCSARDRSYGYTFGSGTRLTVV.

The genes are TRBV5-1 and TRBJ2-1; TRBD2 matches 10 bases. Trimming took 0 bases from V and 9 from J; bases not matched to a gene: 3. The CDR3 runs 14 residues. CDR1 SGHRS and CDR2 YFSETQ come from the germline V gene. CDR3 region: CASSLASGSSEQFF. The CDR3 region has the DNA TGCGCCAGCAGCTTGGCTAGCGGGAGTAGTGAGCAGTTCTTC.

This clonotype turned up a few times. The V gene is TRBV24-1, the J gene TRBJ2-3, with D perhaps TRBD2 (5 bases). The CDR3 has 12 amino acids. The V end lost 6 bases, the J end lost 6 bases, and 9 bases lay between the germline ends. The germline gives CDR1 KGHDR, CDR2 SFDVKD. This chain's CDR3 is CATSPRGDTQYF. DNA of the CDR3: TGTGCCACCAGTCCGAGAGGGGATACGCAGTATTTT.